Here is one T cell receptor (beta chain) with its context. Its antigen is undetermined. The record originates from a study of Ad26.COV2.S vaccination and SARS-CoV-2 variants. Study-level background: By the intramuscular route, Ad26.COV2.S was given once, or twice 56 days apart.

General observations from the study: Substantial post-vaccination breadth of spike-specific CD8+ and CD4+ T cell responses was reported.

Only in-frame clones appear in the TCRdb table, and some are missing; sequencing was by immunoSEQ multiplex PCR. Among about 350,000 clones, more than 75% were seen once, and the ten largest hold 3% to 4%. This CDR3 region has 17 residues. The junction had 18 bases not matched to a gene; V was cut back by 7 bases and J by 5 bases. Germline loops: CDR1 SEHNR, CDR2 FQNEAQ (reference sequence). Treatment meaning: roughly 18 received Ad26.COV2.S at low or high dose, single or two shots; 5 received placebo; per-sample allocation not given. Sampling was done on day 63 after the first vaccine or placebo injection. Expression of Wuhan-strain SARS-CoV-2 spike came from the Ad26 vector that formed the vaccine.

This receptor was obtained from a person aged 18-60 years who received the Ad26.COV2.S COVID-19 vaccine or a placebo. The rearrangement links TRBV7-9 to TRBJ2-3; 7 bases agree with TRBD2. Sequenced here: peripheral blood, sampled in a trial of Ad26.COV2.S vaccine versus placebo. CDR3 region: CASKKRRERSDKDTQYF. The CDR3 DNA reads TGTGCCAGCAAGAAGCGGCGGGAGCGTAGTGACAAAGATACGCAGTATTTT. The full variable domain, its missing parts supplied by reference TRBV7-9 and TRBJ2-3, is DTGVSQNPRHKITKRGQNVTFRCDPISEHNRLYWYRQTLGQGPEFLTYFQNEAQLEKSRLLSDRFSAERPKGSFSTLEIQRTEQGDSAMYLCASKKRRERSDKDTQYFGPGTRLTVL.